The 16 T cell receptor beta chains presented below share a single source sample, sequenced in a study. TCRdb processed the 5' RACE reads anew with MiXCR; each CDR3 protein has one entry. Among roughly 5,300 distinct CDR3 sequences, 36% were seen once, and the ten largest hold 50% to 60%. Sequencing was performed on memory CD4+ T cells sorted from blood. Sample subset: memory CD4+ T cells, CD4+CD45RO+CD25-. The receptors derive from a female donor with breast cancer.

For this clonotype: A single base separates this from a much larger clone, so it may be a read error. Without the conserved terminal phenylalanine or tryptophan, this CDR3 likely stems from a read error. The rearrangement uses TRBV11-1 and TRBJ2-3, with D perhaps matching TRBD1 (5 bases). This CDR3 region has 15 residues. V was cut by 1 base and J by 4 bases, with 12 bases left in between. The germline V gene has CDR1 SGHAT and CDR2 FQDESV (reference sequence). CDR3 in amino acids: CASSLDRTGADTQYL. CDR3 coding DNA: TGTGCCAGCAGCTTAGACCGTACAGGCGCAGATACGCAGTATCTT.

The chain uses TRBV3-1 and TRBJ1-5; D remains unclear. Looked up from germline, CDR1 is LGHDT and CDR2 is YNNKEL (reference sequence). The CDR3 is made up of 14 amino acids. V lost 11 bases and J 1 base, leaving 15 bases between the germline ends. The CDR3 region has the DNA TGTGCCTGCAACCTCGGCCTAAGCAATCAGCCCCAGCATTTT. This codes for CACNLGLSNQPQHF. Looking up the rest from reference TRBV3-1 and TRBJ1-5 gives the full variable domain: DTAVSQTPKYLVTQMGNDKSIKCEQNLGHDTMYWYKQDSKKFLKIMFSYNNKELIINETVPNRFSPKSPDKAHLNLHINSLELGDSAVYFCACNLGLSNQPQHFGDGTRLSIL.

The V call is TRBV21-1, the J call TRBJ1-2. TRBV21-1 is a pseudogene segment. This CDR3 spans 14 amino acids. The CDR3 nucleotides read TGTGCCAGCAGCAAAGTGGCTGGGTTACAGGGCTACACCTTC. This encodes CASSKVAGLQGYTF.

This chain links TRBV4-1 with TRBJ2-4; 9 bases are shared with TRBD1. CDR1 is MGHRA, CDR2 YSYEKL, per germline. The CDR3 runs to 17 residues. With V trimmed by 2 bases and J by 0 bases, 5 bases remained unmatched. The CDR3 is CASSQPGTGKAKNIQYF. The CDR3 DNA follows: TGCGCCAGCAGCCAACCCGGGACAGGGAAAGCCAAAAACATTCAGTACTTC.

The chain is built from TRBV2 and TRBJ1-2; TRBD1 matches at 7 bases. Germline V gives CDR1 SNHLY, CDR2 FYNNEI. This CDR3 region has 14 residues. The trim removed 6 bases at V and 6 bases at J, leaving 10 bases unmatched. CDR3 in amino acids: CASRTTRTGDGYTF. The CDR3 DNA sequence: TGTGCCAGCAGGACCACGCGGACAGGCGATGGCTACACCTTC.

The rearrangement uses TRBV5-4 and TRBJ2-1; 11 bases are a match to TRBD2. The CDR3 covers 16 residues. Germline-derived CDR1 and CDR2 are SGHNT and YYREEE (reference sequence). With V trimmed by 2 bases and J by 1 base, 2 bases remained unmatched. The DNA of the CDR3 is TGTGCCAGCAGCTTTAGCGGGGGGGCATCCTACAATGAGCAGTTCTTC. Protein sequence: CASSFSGGASYNEQFF.

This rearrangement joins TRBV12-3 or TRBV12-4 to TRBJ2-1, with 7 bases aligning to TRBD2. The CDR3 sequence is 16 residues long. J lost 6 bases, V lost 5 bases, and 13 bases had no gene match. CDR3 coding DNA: TGTGCCAGCAGTCCTATTGGGGGGAGGGCCTTCAATGAGCAGTTCTTC. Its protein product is CASSPIGGRAFNEQFF.

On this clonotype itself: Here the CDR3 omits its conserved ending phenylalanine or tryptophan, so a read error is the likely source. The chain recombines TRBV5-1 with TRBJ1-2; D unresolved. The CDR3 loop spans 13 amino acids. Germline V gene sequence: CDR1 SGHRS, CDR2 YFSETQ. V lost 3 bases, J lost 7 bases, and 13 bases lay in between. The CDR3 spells CASSYGEELGYTL. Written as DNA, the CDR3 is TGCGCCAGCAGCTATGGAGAGGAACTTGGCTACACCCTC.

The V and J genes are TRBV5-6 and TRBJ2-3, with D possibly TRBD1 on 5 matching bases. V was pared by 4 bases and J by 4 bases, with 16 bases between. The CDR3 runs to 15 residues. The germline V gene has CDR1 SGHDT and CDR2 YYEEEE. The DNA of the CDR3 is TGTGCCAGCAGCAAAAGGGGCCGCAGCGCAGATACGCAGTATTTT. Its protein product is CASSKRGRSADTQYF.

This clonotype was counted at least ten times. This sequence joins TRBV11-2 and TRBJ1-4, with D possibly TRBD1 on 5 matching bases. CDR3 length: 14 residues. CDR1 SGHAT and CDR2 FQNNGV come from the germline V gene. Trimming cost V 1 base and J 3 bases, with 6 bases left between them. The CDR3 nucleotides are TGTGCCAGCAGCTTAGGGGGCCCTAATGAAAAACTGTTTTTT. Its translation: CASSLGGPNEKLFF.

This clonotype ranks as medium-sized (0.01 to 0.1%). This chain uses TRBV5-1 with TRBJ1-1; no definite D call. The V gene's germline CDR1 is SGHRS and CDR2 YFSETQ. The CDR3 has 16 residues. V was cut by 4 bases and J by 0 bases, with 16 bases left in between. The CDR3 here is CASSMESGLMNTEAFF. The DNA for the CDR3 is TGCGCCAGCAGCATGGAATCGGGTCTGATGAACACTGAAGCTTTCTTT.

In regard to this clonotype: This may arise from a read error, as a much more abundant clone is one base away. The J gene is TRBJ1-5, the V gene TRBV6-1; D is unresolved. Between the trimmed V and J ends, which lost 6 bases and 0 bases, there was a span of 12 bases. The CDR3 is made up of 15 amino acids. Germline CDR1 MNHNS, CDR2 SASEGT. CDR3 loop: CASSPQITSNQPQHF. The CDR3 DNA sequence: TGTGCCAGCAGCCCCCAGATAACTAGCAATCAGCCCCAGCATTTT.

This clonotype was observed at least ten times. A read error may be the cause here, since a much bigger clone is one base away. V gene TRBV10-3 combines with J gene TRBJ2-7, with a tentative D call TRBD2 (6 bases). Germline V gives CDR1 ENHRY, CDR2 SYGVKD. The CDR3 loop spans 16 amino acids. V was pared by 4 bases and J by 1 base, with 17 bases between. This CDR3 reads CAISATTAGTSYEQYF. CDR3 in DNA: TGTGCCATCAGTGCAACGACCGCGGGGACTTCCTACGAGCAGTACTTC.

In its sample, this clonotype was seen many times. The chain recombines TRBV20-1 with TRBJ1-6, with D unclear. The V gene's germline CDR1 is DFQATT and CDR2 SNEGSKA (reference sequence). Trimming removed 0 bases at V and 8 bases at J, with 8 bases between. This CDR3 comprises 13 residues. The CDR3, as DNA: TGCAGTGCTAGAGATCGTGCGGATTCACCCCTCCACTTT. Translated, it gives CSARDRADSPLHF.

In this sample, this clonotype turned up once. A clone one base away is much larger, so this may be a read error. CDR3 sequence: CASSQDYTRPDSATYEQYF. As DNA, the CDR3 is TGCGCCAGCAGCCAAGATTACACCCGACCGGACTCAGCGACCTACGAGCAGTACTTC. The chain couples TRBV4-3 to TRBJ2-7, with D perhaps TRBD2 (5 bases). The CDR3 runs 19 residues. The ends were cut back, 0 bases at V and 2 bases at J, with 23 bases in the middle. Germline-derived CDR1 and CDR2 are LGHNA and YSLEER.

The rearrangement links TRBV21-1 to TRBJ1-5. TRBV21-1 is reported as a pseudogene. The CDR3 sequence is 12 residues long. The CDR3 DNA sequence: TGTGCCAGGGGTACGAGCAATCAGCCCCAGCATTTT. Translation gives CARGTSNQPQHF.